The clone carrying this TCR beta chain was observed a few times. Its cognate antigen is unknown. The entry originates in a study of beta chain features in type 1 diabetes. Points from the study as a whole: The study found moderately but significantly shorter TCRB CDR3s in all four CD4+ subsets of Type 1 diabetes patients.

cDNA synthesis used the whole RNA isolate, giving expressed TCRB sequences. The protocol was immunoSEQ multiplex PCR, while the TCRdb copy is restricted to in-frame clones and leaves out a portion. This sample has roughly 160,000 clones, with roughly 7.1% found just once. The TCR sequence derives from a woman between 35 and 50 years old with type 1 diabetes. The material sequenced was central memory CD4+ T cells from blood.

The CDR3 loop reads CASSSLRTGLGEQFF. DNA of the CDR3: TGTGCCAGCAGCTCCCTCAGGACAGGGCTCGGTGAGCAGTTCTTC. V and J are TRBV7-6 and TRBJ2-1; 8 bases are a match to TRBD1. Germline CDR1 and CDR2: SGHVS and FNYEAQ. This CDR3 contains 15 residues. The ends lost 4 bases at V and 9 bases at J; junction bases unmatched: 11. Filled out from reference TRBV7-6 and TRBJ2-1, the complete variable domain reads GAGVSQSPRYKVTKRGQDVALRCDPISGHVSLYWYRQALGQGPEFLTYFNYEAQQDKSGLPNDRFSAERPEGSISTLTIQRTEQRDSAMYRCASSSLRTGLGEQFFGPGTRLTVL.